One sample yielded the 32 T cell receptor beta chains listed below, sequenced in a study of T cell responses to AZD1222 COVID-19 vaccine (dated by TCRdb to the early 2020s). Libraries were prepared through the immunoSEQ multiplex PCR assay. As stored in TCRdb, this immuneACCESS dataset retains in-frame rearrangements with V and J assigned. A fraction of the clones does not appear; measured against another copy, unresolved V genes explain less than half of the discrepancy, and the remainder lacks a known reason. The sample data list 90,000 to 150,000 clones, and around 87% of these were observed just once. The top ten hold approximately 2.6% of the sample. This specimen's time point label, interpreted: about 28 days (+/-7) after the second vaccine dose. Material: peripheral blood, obtained 28 days after the second AZD1222 dose. These receptors all stem from an adult who received the AZD1222 COVID-19 vaccine.

This clone was observed a single time. The chain employs TRBV28 and TRBJ2-7; the match to TRBD2 covers 15 bases. CDR3 size: 18 residues. The V and J ends lost 10 bases and 4 bases, in that order; junction bases with no gene match: 17. In germline, CDR1 is MDHEN, CDR2 SYDVKM. CDR3 residues: CATQRGEGLAGGRYEQYF. Written as DNA, the CDR3 is TGTGCCACCCAGAGGGGGGAGGGACTAGCGGGGGGCCGTTACGAGCAGTACTTC.

V is TRBV7-2 and J is TRBJ2-7; 9 bases fit TRBD2. V was clipped by 1 base and J by 2 bases; unmatched bases: 3. This CDR3 is 15 amino acids long. The germline CDR1 and CDR2 sequences are SGHTA and FQGNSA. In DNA, the CDR3 is TGTGCCAGCAGCTTAGAGGCGGGGGGGGCCTACGAGCAGTACTTC. Its translation: CASSLEAGGAYEQYF.

The chain links TRBV11-2 to TRBJ1-2, with no clear D. The germline V gene has CDR1 SGHAT and CDR2 FQNNGV. The CDR3 runs 13 residues. V dropped 5 bases and J dropped 7 bases, with 14 bases sitting between them. DNA of the CDR3: TGTGCCAGCAGCCCACAACGGGCGCGTGGCTACACCTTC. It translates to CASSPQRARGYTF.

The chain has TRBV4-2 and TRBJ1-2; 12 bases line up with TRBD1. This CDR3 is 17 amino acids long. Unmatched junction bases numbered 11, after V lost 3 bases and J lost 6 bases. Germline assignment: CDR1 LGHNA and CDR2 YNFKEQ. The CDR3 bases are TGTGCCAGCAGCCAGCTTTTAGGGACAGGGGGCGAACATGGCTACACCTTC. Encoded protein: CASSQLLGTGGEHGYTF.

This clone appeared once. V and J are TRBV6-2 or TRBV6-3 and TRBJ1-1, with D perhaps matching TRBD1 (5 bases). V was cut by 4 bases and J by 3 bases, with 12 bases left in between. The CDR3 covers 14 residues. In germline, CDR1 is MNHEY, CDR2 SVGEGT. CDR3 residues: CASSSGQDYTEAFF. CDR3 sequence (DNA): TGTGCCAGCAGTTCCGGACAAGACTACACTGAAGCTTTCTTT.

The gene calls are TRBV18 and TRBJ1-3, with D maybe TRBD1 (5 bases). The CDR3 totals 18 residues. Trimming removed 6 bases at V and 0 bases at J, with 21 bases between. Germline-derived CDR1 and CDR2 are KGHSH and LQKENI. The CDR3 protein is CASSDKNPGRRSGNTIYF. The CDR3, as DNA: TGTGCCAGCTCCGACAAAAATCCGGGACGTCGCTCTGGAAACACCATATATTTT. Based on the CDR3 plus reference TRBV18 and TRBJ1-3, the full variable domain is NAGVMQNPRHLVRRRGQEARLRCSPMKGHSHVYWYRQLPEEGLKFMVYLQKENIIDESGMPKERFSAEFPKEGPSILRIQQVVRGDSAAYFCASSDKNPGRRSGNTIYFGEGSWLTVV.

The chain has TRBV7-8 and TRBJ1-2; tentative D call: TRBD1 (6 bases). The ends were cut back, 5 bases at V and 3 bases at J, with 13 bases in the middle. Germline loops: CDR1 SGHVS, CDR2 FQNEAQ. CDR3 size: 14 residues. The CDR3 region has the DNA TGTGCCAGCAGCCTGGGGGGGGCGCACTATGGCTACACCTTC. Amino acid sequence: CASSLGGAHYGYTF. Full variable domain (remainder filled in from reference TRBV7-8 and TRBJ1-2): GAGVSQSPRYKVAKRGQDVALRCDPISGHVSLFWYQQALGQGPEFLTYFQNEAQLDKSGLPSDRFFAERPEGSVSTLKIQRTQQEDSAVYLCASSLGGAHYGYTFGSGTRLTVV.

This sequence joins TRBV28 and TRBJ1-1; no firm D call. V lost 7 bases and J 1 base, leaving 13 bases between the germline ends. Germline V lookup: CDR1 MDHEN, CDR2 SYDVKM. This CDR3 is 14 amino acids long. The chain's CDR3 is CASKPRQTNTEAFF. The CDR3 DNA reads as TGTGCCAGCAAGCCCAGGCAGACGAACACTGAAGCTTTCTTT.

The chain recombines TRBV5-1 with TRBJ1-2; a possible D gene is TRBD1 (5 bases). V shed 0 bases and J shed 6 bases, with 15 bases lying between them. The CDR3 covers 15 residues. Looked up from germline, CDR1 is SGHRS and CDR2 is YFSETQ. The CDR3 sequence is CASSLDSGGTNGYTF. CDR3 nucleotides: TGCGCCAGCAGCTTGGACTCAGGCGGGACCAATGGCTACACCTTC. The complete variable domain, with remaining parts taken from reference TRBV5-1 and TRBJ1-2, reads KAGVTQTPRYLIKTRGQQVTLSCSPISGHRSVSWYQQTPGQGLQFLFEYFSETQRNKGNFPGRFSGRQFSNSRSEMNVSTLELGDSALYLCASSLDSGGTNGYTFGSGTRLTVV.

The chain is built from TRBV25-1 and TRBJ2-7, with 9 bases that match TRBD1. After removal of 3 bases from V and 2 bases from J, the junction contained 8 bases not matched to a gene. CDR1 MGHDK and CDR2 SYGVNS come from the germline V gene. The CDR3 is 16 amino acids. CDR3 loop: CASSDVPGQGTYEQYF. In DNA form, the CDR3 reads TGTGCCAGCAGTGACGTCCCGGGACAGGGAACCTACGAGCAGTACTTC.

The chain combines TRBV7-2 with TRBJ2-7; 9 positions match TRBD2. The CDR3 runs to 17 residues. From germline, CDR1 is SGHTA and CDR2 FQGNSA. Germline trimming cut 1 base from V and 3 bases from J; bases unmatched to any gene: 10. The DNA for the CDR3 is TGTGCCAGCAGCTTAGTACCTCCGACTAGCGGCGGCTACGAGCAGTACTTC. It specifies CASSLVPPTSGGYEQYF.

The rearrangement links TRBV7-9 to TRBJ1-2; no definite D call. Germline V gene sequence: CDR1 SEHNR, CDR2 FQNEAQ (reference sequence). There are 16 residues in the CDR3. The ends were cut back, 5 bases at V and 0 bases at J, with 16 bases in the middle. The CDR3: CASSPAWVPANYGYTF. In DNA form, the CDR3 reads TGTGCCAGCAGCCCTGCATGGGTCCCAGCTAACTATGGCTACACCTTC.

The rearrangement joins TRBV5-1 to TRBJ1-1; a possible D gene is TRBD1 (5 bases). Trimming removed 0 bases from V and 4 bases from J, with 13 bases in between. The CDR3 extends over 15 amino acids. Germline V gene lookup returns CDR1 SGHRS and CDR2 YFSETQ. CDR3 region: CASSLDQPGTTEAFF. In nucleotides, the CDR3 is TGCGCCAGCAGCTTGGATCAGCCAGGGACCACTGAAGCTTTCTTT.

V and J are TRBV28 and TRBJ1-2; maybe TRBD1 (6 bases). V lost 6 bases, J lost 2 bases, and 25 bases lay in between. The CDR3 length is 18 residues. Germline V gene lookup returns CDR1 MDHEN and CDR2 SYDVKM. The CDR3: CASSPPTGGGRTNYGYTF. The CDR3 DNA reads as TGTGCCAGCAGCCCCCCAACCGGGGGGGGGCGAACGAACTATGGCTACACCTTC.

The chain couples TRBV7-8 to TRBJ2-2; D is possibly TRBD2 (5 bases). Germline V gives CDR1 SGHVS, CDR2 FQNEAQ. This CDR3 contains 13 residues. With 5 bases removed from V and 7 bases from J, the gap between germline ends came to 11 bases. The CDR3 reads CASSLSRDGELFF. The CDR3 bases are TGTGCCAGCAGCCTCAGTCGGGACGGGGAGCTGTTTTTT.

This rearrangement joins TRBV4-3 to TRBJ2-7; D is unclear. The CDR3 has 15 amino acids. The V gene's germline CDR1 is LGHNA and CDR2 YSLEER. Deletions cut 0 bases from V and 3 bases from J, with 12 bases between. The CDR3 protein is CASSQDFAAGYEQYF. The DNA of the CDR3 is TGCGCCAGCAGCCAAGATTTCGCTGCAGGCTACGAGCAGTACTTC.

The rearrangement links TRBV29-1 to TRBJ2-5, with a possible D match to TRBD1 (6 bases). There are 13 residues in the CDR3. Germline V lookup: CDR1 SQVTM, CDR2 ANQGSEA. Trimming shortened V by 3 bases and J by 5 bases, and 13 bases separated the two germline ends. CDR3 bases: TGCAGCGTTGAGGGAACAGGGTTGGAGACCCAGTACTTC. The encoded protein is CSVEGTGLETQYF.

V is TRBV3-1 (or the pseudogene TRBV3-2) and J is TRBJ1-4, with D hard to call. The CDR3 has 15 amino acids. Trimming removed 4 bases from V and 3 bases from J, with 12 bases in between. The germline V gene encodes CDR1 LGHDT and CDR2 YNNKEL (reference sequence). As DNA, the CDR3 is TGTGCCAGCAGCCCAGGACCAGGCCCTAATGAAAAACTGTTTTTT. Translating it yields CASSPGPGPNEKLFF.

J is TRBJ1-6 and V is TRBV6-6; 7 bases are shared with TRBD1. V was clipped by 5 bases and J by 7 bases; unmatched bases: 5. The CDR3 is 14 residues long. In germline, CDR1 is MNHNY, CDR2 SVGAGI (reference sequence). The DNA of the CDR3 is TGTGCCAGCAGTGGGACAGCCGCAAATTCACCCCTCCACTTT. It is translated as CASSGTAANSPLHF.

The V gene is TRBV6-5, the J gene TRBJ1-5; tentatively, D is TRBD1 (5 bases). Germline V lookup: CDR1 MNHEY, CDR2 SVGAGI. The CDR3 runs 12 residues. With 9 bases removed from V and 4 bases from J, the gap between germline ends came to 10 bases. DNA of the CDR3: TGTGCCAGTAGGGGCCCAAATCAGCCCCAGCATTTT. Translated: CASRGPNQPQHF.

This rearrangement joins TRBV5-1 to TRBJ1-3, with D possibly matching TRBD1 (5 bases). The V end was cut by 5 bases, the J end by 4 bases, with 13 bases between. The CDR3 is made up of 14 amino acids. Germline V gene lookup returns CDR1 SGHRS and CDR2 YFSETQ. The CDR3 DNA sequence: TGCGCCAGCAGACTTGGGACGGACGGAAACACCATATATTTT. This gives the protein CASRLGTDGNTIYF.

This chain connects TRBV3-1 (or the pseudogene TRBV3-2) to TRBJ2-1, with D possibly TRBD2 on 6 matching bases. The V gene lost 3 bases and the J gene lost 2 bases, with 14 bases spanning the gap. The germline V gene encodes CDR1 LGHDT and CDR2 YNNKEL (reference sequence). This CDR3 is 16 amino acids long. The CDR3 DNA sequence: TGTGCCAGCAGCCAGCAATATAGCGGAGCCTACAATGAGCAGTTCTTC. Its translation is CASSQQYSGAYNEQFF.

The J gene is TRBJ1-2, the V gene TRBV3-1 (or the pseudogene TRBV3-2); the D is unclear. Trimming left V 1 base short and J 4 bases short, with 13 bases between. The germline gives CDR1 LGHDT, CDR2 YNNKEL (reference sequence). This CDR3 contains 15 residues. The CDR3 loop is CASSQGSGSLYGYTF. For the CDR3, the DNA is TGTGCCAGCAGCCAAGGAAGTGGCAGCCTCTATGGCTACACCTTC.

The chain couples TRBV10-2 to TRBJ2-5; D not certain. Trimming took off 4 bases at V and 3 bases at J, with 9 bases between the two ends. CDR1 WSHSY and CDR2 SAAADI come from the germline V gene. The CDR3 covers 13 residues. The CDR3 region is CASSGLGKETQYF. The CDR3 DNA reads TGCGCCAGCAGTGGATTAGGGAAAGAGACCCAGTACTTC.

This clone has just a few counts. The chain has TRBV19 and TRBJ1-4; TRBD1 is a possible D gene (5 bases). Germline V CDR1 and CDR2: LNHDA, SQIVND (reference sequence). Deletions cut 5 bases from V and 6 bases from J, with 10 bases between. The CDR3 is made up of 13 amino acids. In nucleotides, the CDR3 is TGTGCCAGTAGTGCAGGGTACGATGAAAAACTGTTTTTT. Amino acids: CASSAGYDEKLFF.

This chain links TRBV15 with TRBJ2-5; 7 bases fit TRBD2. Germline assignment: CDR1 LNHNV and CDR2 YYDKDF (reference sequence). The V gene end was trimmed by 5 bases and the J gene end by 4 bases; junction bases not matched to a gene: 10. The CDR3 is 15 residues long. The CDR3 nucleotides are TGTGCCACCAGCGTTAGATACACGGGGGGAGAGACCCAGTACTTC. Encoded protein: CATSVRYTGGETQYF.

This chain uses TRBV28 with TRBJ1-5; D unclear. The CDR3 has 12 residues. The V gene's germline CDR1 is MDHEN and CDR2 SYDVKM. V lost 6 bases and J lost 7, with 10 bases in between. CDR3 protein: CASSLLNQPQHF. As DNA, the CDR3 is TGTGCCAGCAGCCTTCTGAACCAGCCCCAGCATTTT.

CDR3 protein: CASSPDRVRYDTQYF. As DNA, the CDR3 is TGTGCCAGCAGCCCGGACAGGGTCAGATACGATACGCAGTATTTT. J is TRBJ2-3 and V is TRBV3-1 (or the pseudogene TRBV3-2), with 8 bases lining up with TRBD1. Germline-derived CDR1 and CDR2 are LGHDT and YNNKEL (reference sequence). The CDR3 has 15 residues. V was clipped by 4 bases and J by 6 bases; unmatched bases: 9.

The gene calls are TRBV29-1 and TRBJ1-2, with D possibly matching TRBD1 (5 bases). The germline gives CDR1 SQVTM, CDR2 ANQGSEA. This CDR3 spans 12 amino acids. Trimming left V 6 bases short and J 0 bases short, with 8 bases between. This chain's CDR3 is CSVATANYGYTF. The DNA for the CDR3 is TGCAGCGTGGCGACAGCTAACTATGGCTACACCTTC.

This rearrangement joins TRBV19 to TRBJ2-1, with 8 bases lining up with TRBD2. Germline V gene data show CDR1 as LNHDA and CDR2 as SQIVND (reference sequence). The CDR3 consists of 13 residues. V gave up 8 bases and J gave up 7 bases; unmatched junction bases: 7. This CDR3 is CASSLRGANEQFF. The CDR3 bases are TGTGCCAGTTCTTTGCGGGGGGCGAATGAGCAGTTCTTC.

This rearrangement joins TRBV3-1 (or the pseudogene TRBV3-2) to TRBJ2-4; D not certain. Trimming cost V 0 bases and J 11 bases, with 5 bases left between them. The V gene's germline CDR1 is LGHDT and CDR2 YNNKEL (reference sequence). The CDR3 totals 11 residues. This chain's CDR3 is CASSQDVVQYF. CDR3 bases: TGTGCCAGCAGCCAAGATGTTGTTCAGTACTTC.

The V gene is TRBV4-3, the J gene TRBJ1-2; maybe TRBD1 (5 bases). V was shortened by 2 bases and J by 8 bases, with 12 bases between the two germline ends. Germline CDR1 LGHNA, CDR2 YSLEER. There are 13 residues in the CDR3. In DNA, the CDR3 is TGCGCCAGCAGCCAATTCCAGGGTCAGGGCTACACCTTC. Its translation is CASSQFQGQGYTF.